The present T cell receptor beta chain was sequenced within a study of CD8 T cells in Susac syndrome. Study summary: The sequenced Susac syndrome patients comprised roughly 6 with active disease and about 8 in remission.

Random hexamers served to reverse transcribe roughly 0.45 to 1 ug RNA. Multiplex immunoSEQ PCR targeted 54 Vbeta and 13 Jbeta TCR beta segments. TCRdb passed the immunoSEQ multiplex PCR reads through MiXCR, listing each CDR3 protein once. The sample records approximately 190,000 distinct CDR3 sequences, about 95% being singletons. Note on this clonotype: The antigen remains undetermined.

Broader study findings: The peak of CD8+ clonal expansion in Susac was seen in TEMRA cells and active patients.

The sequenced target, TCR beta, came from blood CD8+ and CD4+ T cells. V was pared by 3 bases and J by 2 bases, with 7 bases of the junction left unmatched. The CDR3 has 16 residues. Germline CDR1 reads SGHDN; CDR2 reads FVKESK. The sequence was obtained from a human donor with Susac syndrome. This sequence joins TRBV14 and TRBJ2-3; TRBD2 matches 8 bases. The sample was CD8+ T cells from PBMCs. Written as DNA, the CDR3 is TGTGCCAGCAGCCACCAGCGGGGGAGCATCACAGATACGCAGTATTTT. Translation: CASSHQRGSITDTQYF.